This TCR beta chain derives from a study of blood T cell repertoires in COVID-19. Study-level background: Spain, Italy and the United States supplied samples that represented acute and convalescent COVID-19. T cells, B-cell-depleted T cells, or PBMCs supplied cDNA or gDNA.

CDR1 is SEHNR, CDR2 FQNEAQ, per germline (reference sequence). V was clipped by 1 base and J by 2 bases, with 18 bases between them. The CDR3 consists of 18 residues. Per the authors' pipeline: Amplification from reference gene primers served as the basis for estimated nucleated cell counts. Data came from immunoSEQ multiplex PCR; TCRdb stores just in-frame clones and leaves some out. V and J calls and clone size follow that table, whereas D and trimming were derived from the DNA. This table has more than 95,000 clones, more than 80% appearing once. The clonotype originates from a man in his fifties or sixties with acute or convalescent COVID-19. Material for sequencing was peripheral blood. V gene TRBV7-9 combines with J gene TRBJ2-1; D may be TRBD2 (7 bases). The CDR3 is CASSLDRAPGGTYNEQFF. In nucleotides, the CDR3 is TGTGCCAGCAGCTTAGACAGGGCCCCGGGGGGTACCTACAATGAGCAGTTCTTC.